This TCR beta chain was retrieved from a study of metastatic and nonmetastatic thyroid tumors. Findings of the study overall: The reported finding was significantly higher TCR beta diversity in malignant thyroid tumors relative to benign nodules, in blood and tumor.

Relative to its sample, this clone is medium-sized (0.01 to 0.1%). Its antigen is unknown. Original processing methods: CDR3 was compared across clinicopathological groups, and the resulting differences were used to build a distant-metastasis classifier for papillary thyroid cancer. TCRdb called clones again from the PCR reads with MiXCR. TCRdb's processing, not the authors' own work, is the source of the V and J calls. The sample includes about 21,000 clones, roughly a quarter of them seen just once. All patients were untreated before thyroid surgery. This CDR3 contains 15 residues. Germline V gene data show CDR1 as DFQATT and CDR2 as SNEGSKA (reference sequence). The V end lost 0 bases, the J end lost 0 bases, and 12 bases lay between the germline ends.

The sequenced sample was blood. The source of this sequence is a female donor with papillary thyroid cancer or a benign thyroid nodule (not recorded which). Some clones in this sample may be carry-over from other donors' samples. V and J are TRBV20-1 and TRBJ2-7, with D uncertain. The chain's CDR3 is CSARDAGVSSYEQYF. The CDR3 DNA reads as TGCAGTGCTAGAGATGCTGGGGTAAGCTCCTACGAGCAGTACTTC.